This T cell receptor (beta chain) is from a study of blood T cell repertoires in COVID-19. For the study at large: Donors in the United States, Italy and Spain gave samples during acute or convalescent COVID-19. Sources were T cells, B-cell-depleted T cells, or PBMCs; the material itself was cDNA or gDNA.

The CDR3 has 17 amino acids. Germline trimming cut 3 bases from V and 8 bases from J; bases unmatched to any gene: 10. Germline CDR1 and CDR2: LNHDA and SQIVND (reference sequence). In the study's own analysis: For nucleated cells, counts were estimated from reference gene primer amplification. Assay used: immunoSEQ multiplex PCR; TCRdb lists only in-frame clones, some missing. V and J calls and clone size are those listed in that table; D and trimming were worked out from the DNA. The sample lists under 300,000 clones, 81% seen once, with roughly 2.9% in the top ten. Sequencing was carried out using peripheral blood. The chain employs TRBV19 and TRBJ2-1, with 13 bases aligning to TRBD2. The sequence came from a woman in her sixties or seventies with active or convalescent COVID-19. CDR3 sequence reads: CASSMGKLAGGRYEQFF. CDR3 in DNA: TGTGCCAGTAGTATGGGGAAACTAGCGGGGGGGCGGTATGAGCAGTTCTTC. Complete variable domain (other parts from reference TRBV19 and TRBJ2-1): DGGITQSPKYLFRKEGQNVTLSCEQNLNHDAMYWYRQDPGQGLRLIYYSQIVNDFQKGDIAEGYSVSREKKESFPLTVTSAQKNPTAFYLCASSMGKLAGGRYEQFFGPGTRLTVL.